These 31 T cell receptor beta chains share one sample of origin, sequenced in a study of T cell responses to AZD1222 COVID-19 vaccine. Assay used: immunoSEQ multiplex PCR; TCRdb lists only in-frame clones, some missing. The sample lists around 160,000 clones, 85% to 95% occurring once. Source: peripheral blood, taken 28 days after the second AZD1222 dose. The receptors were gathered from an adult who received the AZD1222 COVID-19 vaccine.

The V and J genes are TRBV6-5 and TRBJ1-1; D ambiguous. CDR1 and CDR2 from the germline V gene are MNHEY and SVGAGI. The CDR3 extends over 15 amino acids. Trimming removed 0 bases at V and 0 bases at J, with 8 bases between. The DNA for the CDR3 is TGTGCCAGCAGTTACTCGGTTCTCATGAACACTGAAGCTTTCTTT. Translated: CASSYSVLMNTEAFF.

The chain uses TRBV5-1 and TRBJ2-1; 8 bases match TRBD2. Germline V gene lookup returns CDR1 SGHRS and CDR2 YFSETQ. With 0 bases clipped from V and 16 bases from J, the junction kept 15 bases outside the gene matches. This CDR3 is 15 amino acids long. The CDR3 DNA follows: TGCGCCAGCAGCTTGGTGCCAGCGGGAGCCACGGGTAGTTTCTTC. Protein: CASSLVPAGATGSFF.

The rearrangement uses TRBV4-3 and TRBJ2-7; the D gene is possibly TRBD2 (6 bases). V shed 0 bases and J shed 4 bases, with 7 bases lying between them. Germline V gene data show CDR1 as LGHNA and CDR2 as YSLEER. CDR3 size: 13 residues. The CDR3 is CASSQDRGYEQYF. For the CDR3, the DNA is TGCGCCAGCAGCCAAGATCGGGGGTACGAGCAGTACTTC.

The chain employs TRBV10-3 and TRBJ1-2; TRBD1 aligns across 7 bases. Germline loops: CDR1 ENHRY, CDR2 SYGVKD. This CDR3 spans 15 amino acids. Germline trimming cut 0 bases from V and 3 bases from J; bases unmatched to any gene: 4. CDR3 sequence reads: CAISESAGGDYGYTF. For the CDR3, the DNA is TGTGCCATCAGTGAGTCGGCAGGGGGTGACTATGGCTACACCTTC.

This chain uses TRBV18 with TRBJ1-5, with a weak D call TRBD1 (6 bases). This CDR3 spans 17 amino acids. Deletions cut 2 bases from V and 2 bases from J, with 16 bases between. The germline gives CDR1 KGHSH, CDR2 LQKENI. CDR3 residues: CASSPKRAGAGNQPQHF. Here the CDR3 DNA reads TGTGCCAGCTCACCAAAGAGGGCAGGGGCCGGCAATCAGCCCCAGCATTTT.

The chain uses TRBV2 and TRBJ2-1, with 10 bases fitting TRBD2. CDR3 size: 19 residues. The germline V gene has CDR1 SNHLY and CDR2 FYNNEI. V dropped 9 bases and J dropped 3; count of bases not matched to a gene: 20. CDR3 nucleotides: TGTGCCAGTCCCTCCGGGACTAGCGACCCCGGGAGGTTCTACAATGAGCAGTTCTTC. This codes for CASPSGTSDPGRFYNEQFF.

The chain employs TRBV9 and TRBJ2-7, with TRBD1 matching 7 bases. Per the germline V gene, CDR1 is SGDLS and CDR2 is YYNGEE. V shed 3 bases and J 2 bases; nucleotides not matched to a gene: 5. The CDR3 loop spans 14 amino acids. The CDR3 loop reads CASSERGQPYEQYF. CDR3 sequence (DNA): TGTGCCAGCAGCGAGAGGGGACAGCCCTACGAGCAGTACTTC.

CDR3 bases: TGTGCCAGCAGTGATGCTAGCGGGAGGGCCCGGGAGCAGTACTTC. The encoded protein is CASSDASGRAREQYF. The J gene is TRBJ2-7, the V gene TRBV2, with 12 nucleotides matching TRBD2. CDR1 is SNHLY, CDR2 FYNNEI, per germline. V gave up 3 bases and J gave up 7 bases; unmatched junction bases: 7. There are 15 residues in the CDR3.

This clone was found many times. The rearrangement uses TRBV27 and TRBJ2-7, with 9 bases fitting TRBD2. Germline lookup yields CDR1 MNHEY and CDR2 SMNVEV (reference sequence). This CDR3 has 14 amino acids. The V and J ends lost 8 bases and 3 bases, in that order; junction bases with no gene match: 8. CDR3 protein: CASEPSGRFYEQYF. DNA of the CDR3: TGTGCCAGCGAACCCAGCGGGAGGTTCTACGAGCAGTACTTC.

The V gene is TRBV6-1, the J gene TRBJ1-1; 8 positions match TRBD1. CDR1 and CDR2 (germline): MNHNS, SASEGT. The CDR3 loop spans 16 amino acids. Losses at the gene ends were 3 bases for V and 1 base for J; bases not matched to a gene: 7. The CDR3 nucleotides are TGTGCCAGCAGTGATGGCCGGGACAGGAGGAACACTGAAGCTTTCTTT. This translates into CASSDGRDRRNTEAFF.

The rearrangement links TRBV27 to TRBJ1-1; D unresolved. Germline CDR1 reads MNHEY; CDR2 reads SMNVEV (reference sequence). This CDR3 has 15 residues. V shed 3 bases and J shed 3 bases, with 14 bases lying between them. The CDR3 DNA is TGTGCCAGCAGTTTTCGCCAGCCTTCGTACACTGAAGCTTTCTTT. Amino acids: CASSFRQPSYTEAFF.

The rearrangement joins TRBV9 to TRBJ2-7, with D tentatively TRBD2 (6 bases). The CDR3 covers 14 residues. Germline CDR1 SGDLS, CDR2 YYNGEE. Trimming shortened V by 4 bases and J by 0 bases, and 11 bases separated the two germline ends. This CDR3 is CASSQGLNSYEQYF. CDR3 nucleotides: TGTGCCAGCAGCCAGGGACTCAACTCCTACGAGCAGTACTTC.

The chain employs TRBV5-1 and TRBJ1-4; 8 bases align to TRBD1. The CDR3 is made up of 15 amino acids. V was clipped by 4 bases and J by 4 bases; unmatched bases: 6. Germline V gives CDR1 SGHRS, CDR2 YFSETQ. This CDR3 reads CASSGTGGVNEKLFF. In DNA form, the CDR3 reads TGCGCCAGCAGCGGAACAGGGGGTGTTAATGAAAAACTGTTTTTT.

This chain links TRBV4-3 with TRBJ1-5, with TRBD1 as a possible D gene (5 bases). The CDR3 loop spans 14 amino acids. Germline V CDR1 and CDR2: LGHNA, YSLEER. The germline V and J ends were trimmed by 5 bases and 4 bases, with 12 bases remaining between them. The CDR3 sequence is CASSRTRGNQPQHF. In DNA form, the CDR3 reads TGCGCCAGCAGCAGGACAAGGGGTAATCAGCCCCAGCATTTT.

V and J are TRBV30 and TRBJ1-1, with D maybe TRBD1 (6 bases). The V gene's germline CDR1 is GTSNPN and CDR2 SVGIG (reference sequence). The germline V and J ends were trimmed by 4 bases and 8 bases, with 8 bases remaining between them. The CDR3 is 10 amino acids. The CDR3 DNA reads TGTGCCTGGAAAACAGGGGAAGCTTTCTTT. Translated, it gives CAWKTGEAFF.

The rearrangement links TRBV20-1 to TRBJ2-5, with D uncertain. The V gene lost 3 bases and the J gene lost 5 bases, with 7 bases spanning the gap. The CDR3 consists of 11 residues. Germline V gene sequence: CDR1 DFQATT, CDR2 SNEGSKA (reference sequence). CDR3 residues: CSASNVETQYF. The DNA of the CDR3 is TGCAGTGCTAGTAATGTGGAGACCCAGTACTTC.

The chain uses TRBV19 and TRBJ2-7; D not resolved. CDR3 size: 14 residues. Germline V gene sequence: CDR1 LNHDA, CDR2 SQIVND (reference sequence). V was trimmed by 4 bases and J by 2 bases, leaving 12 bases between them. DNA of the CDR3: TGTGCCAGTAGTACCGGACGTGCCCCCTACGAGCAGTACTTC. Protein: CASSTGRAPYEQYF.

The gene calls are TRBV7-9 and TRBJ2-1; TRBD2 is a possible D gene (5 bases). V lost 5 bases and J 0 bases, leaving 11 bases between the germline ends. The germline V gene has CDR1 SEHNR and CDR2 FQNEAQ (reference sequence). The CDR3 runs to 15 residues. CDR3 bases: TGTGCCAGCAGCCTGGACTCGAGCTCCTACAATGAGCAGTTCTTC. Residues: CASSLDSSSYNEQFF.

The gene calls are TRBV6-2 or TRBV6-3 and TRBJ2-7; the match to TRBD2 covers 12 bases. The CDR3 runs to 14 residues. The V and J ends lost 6 bases and 5 bases, in that order; junction bases with no gene match: 5. Germline CDR1 MNHEY, CDR2 SVGEGT. CDR3 sequence: CASSRLAGDHEQYF. CDR3 DNA: TGTGCCAGCAGCCGACTAGCGGGAGACCACGAGCAGTACTTC.

The CDR3 sequence: CASSRTVYGYTF. DNA of the CDR3: TGTGCCAGCAGCCGGACCGTTTATGGCTACACCTTC. The chain is built from TRBV12-3 or TRBV12-4 and TRBJ1-2; D not resolved. The CDR3 length is 12 residues. V was pared by 6 bases and J by 5 bases, with 10 bases between.

This rearrangement joins TRBV7-8 to TRBJ2-1; perhaps TRBD2 as D (5 bases). V shed 6 bases and J shed 3 bases, with 9 bases lying between them. The V gene's germline CDR1 is SGHVS and CDR2 FQNEAQ. This CDR3 contains 13 residues. CDR3 in DNA: TGTGCCAGCAGTTTGGACTTCTACAATGAGCAGTTCTTC. This gives the protein CASSLDFYNEQFF.

The chain couples TRBV27 to TRBJ1-2; D not resolved. Trimming took 8 bases from V and 4 from J, leaving 14 bases between them. This CDR3 spans 13 amino acids. Germline V CDR1 and CDR2: MNHEY, SMNVEV (reference sequence). The CDR3 DNA reads TGTGCCAGCGGTGCCTTTAGAGGCTATGGCTACACCTTC. Its protein product is CASGAFRGYGYTF.

The rearrangement joins TRBV7-3 to TRBJ2-7, with 7 bases that match TRBD1. Germline CDR1 is SGHTA and CDR2 is FQGTGA. The V segment lost 5 bases and the J segment 4 bases; nucleotides outside the gene matches: 5. CDR3 length: 13 residues. Written as DNA, the CDR3 is TGTGCCAGCAGCCTTCAGACAGGGTACGAGCAGTACTTC. Its translation: CASSLQTGYEQYF.

This clone was detected only once. V is TRBV18 and J is TRBJ1-1; TRBD1 matches at 7 bases. Germline-derived CDR1 and CDR2 are KGHSH and LQKENI. V was clipped by 3 bases and J by 5 bases; unmatched bases: 3. The CDR3 has 13 residues. The DNA for the CDR3 is TGTGCCAGCTCACCTAACAGGGGTACTGAAGCTTTCTTT. It codes for CASSPNRGTEAFF.

The chain is built from TRBV10-1 and TRBJ2-7, with D hard to call. Germline CDR1 and CDR2: WNHNN and SYGVQD (reference sequence). The length of the CDR3 is 14 residues. V lost 3 bases, J lost 2 bases, and 11 bases lay in between. CDR3 loop: CASSDLDPPYEQYF. CDR3 coding DNA: TGCGCCAGCAGTGACCTGGACCCTCCCTACGAGCAGTACTTC.

The chain is built from TRBV19 and TRBJ2-5; D call uncertain. CDR1 is LNHDA and CDR2 is SQIVND in the germline V gene (reference sequence). Between the trimmed V and J ends, which lost 4 bases and 1 base, there was a span of 7 bases. The CDR3 runs 13 residues. The CDR3, as DNA: TGTGCCAGTAGTAGCTACCCCCAAGAGACCCAGTACTTC. Its protein is CASSSYPQETQYF.

This clone was counted a single time. The chain links TRBV6-5 to TRBJ2-5, with D perhaps TRBD1 (6 bases). The CDR3 has 13 amino acids. Between the trimmed V and J ends, which lost 10 bases and 4 bases, there was a span of 16 bases. CDR1 is MNHEY, CDR2 SVGAGI, per germline. CDR3 protein: CAISTTGRETQYF. CDR3 nucleotides: TGTGCCATTTCGACTACAGGGAGAGAGACCCAGTACTTC.

The chain employs TRBV4-1 and TRBJ2-1; 13 bases match TRBD2. The V and J ends lost 4 bases and 4 bases, in that order; junction bases with no gene match: 7. This CDR3 has 17 residues. Germline CDR1 is MGHRA and CDR2 is YSYEKL. CDR3 sequence reads: CASSRGGLAGRYNEQFF. The CDR3 DNA reads as TGCGCCAGCAGCCGAGGGGGACTAGCGGGACGGTACAATGAGCAGTTCTTC.

V is TRBV15 and J is TRBJ2-3; no clear D gene. Germline V gene data show CDR1 as LNHNV and CDR2 as YYDKDF (reference sequence). The CDR3 consists of 13 residues. V lost 3 bases and J lost 5, with 9 bases in between. Here the CDR3 reads CATSSENRDTQYF. CDR3 sequence (DNA): TGTGCCACCAGCAGCGAGAATCGAGATACGCAGTATTTT.

CDR3 sequence reads: CATRGAGNTIYF. The CDR3 DNA reads TGTGCCACCAGGGGTGCTGGAAACACCATATATTTT. The chain employs TRBV12-3 or TRBV12-4 and TRBJ1-3; TRBD1 is a possible D gene (6 bases). Trimming took 10 bases from V and 2 from J, leaving 9 bases between them. The CDR3 runs 12 residues.

The V and J genes are TRBV3-1 (or the pseudogene TRBV3-2) and TRBJ2-7, with D possibly TRBD2 on 5 matching bases. The CDR3 spans 17 residues. The germline CDR1 and CDR2 sequences are LGHDT and YNNKEL (reference sequence). The V end was cut by 2 bases, the J end by 0 bases, with 17 bases between. In nucleotides, the CDR3 is TGTGCCAGCAGCCAAAAAAAACAGCGGTTTAGCTCCTACGAGCAGTACTTC. As protein: CASSQKKQRFSSYEQYF.